This record looks at one TCR beta chain sequence and its context. Which antigen it targets is not known. Base-call qualities are not available, and no considerably larger clone is one nucleotide away. TCRbeta CDR3 regions were amplified from genomic DNA by means of the immunoSEQ Assay, a bias-controlled multiplex PCR. For the original study's pipeline: Nucleated cell counts per sample were estimated from amplification of reference gene primers within the assay. To quantify the absolute abundance of each unique TCRbeta CDR3 rearrangement, sequence reads were collapsed and filtered. Productive Simpson clonality was computed per sample as the square root of Simpson's diversity index over productive rearrangements. TCRdb stores this immuneACCESS table with in-frame sequences only. Part of the clones is absent; in the studies checked, under half of the shortfall reflects unresolved V genes, and no reason is known for the rest. V and J calls and clone size follow that table, whereas D and trimming were derived from the DNA. This sample comprises about 120,000 clones, 84% of them detected only once. The top ten hold over 3% of the sample.

In the prospective study, participants were about 18 to 100 years old, resided in 24 geographic areas of the United States, and were enrolled through a virtual design. In the prospective study, cohorts were assigned on the basis of participant-reported clinical history obtained from a screening survey and a study questionnaire. Recovered participants in ImmuneRACE Cohort 3 were defined by two consecutive negative NP/OP PCR tests, clearance by a healthcare professional, or resolution of symptoms. In the prospective study, mobile phlebotomists collected whole blood, serum and a nasopharyngeal or oropharyngeal swab from each participant. Prospective study participants could optionally give additional blood draws and questionnaires over an approximately two-month period. Before DNA extraction, prospective study blood samples were shipped either frozen or at room temperature. The cysteine opens and the phenylalanine closes a CDR3 of 15 amino acids. Just CDR3 DNA is preserved here, 45 bases in frame from base 1. Based on the germline V gene (reference sequence), the CDR1 and CDR2 sequences are SEHNR and FQNEAQ. V is trimmed back by 8 bases and J by 9 bases, and the junction contains 13 bases that no gene match accounts for.

This sample is part of a study of blood T cell repertoires in COVID-19 (dated by TCRdb to 2019 to 2021). A note on the overall study: The collaborator samples originated in the United States, Italy and Spain and spanned the acute and convalescent phases of COVID-19. The prospective study material was composed of cDNA or gDNA derived from T cells, B-cell-depleted T cells, or PBMCs. The dataset comprised deeply sampled blood TCRbeta repertoires from subjects exposed to, actively infected with, or recovered from COVID-19. The repertoires were released in a freely available public database meant as a resource for research on the immune response to SARS-CoV-2. The samples were drawn from two sources: the first 160 participants of the ongoing ImmuneRACE study, and 950 to 1,500 subjects contributed by 6 global collaborators. The sample metadata nearly always contained a de-identified subject ID, COVID-19 status, age in years and sex. HLA class I and class II types, where available, came from metadata supplied by the sample provider rather than from assay-based typing.

The study at large found these results: Clinical and demographic metadata were provided uncurated, with the amount varying by source and participant.

This TCR derives from a woman aged 30 to 39 who had recovered from COVID-19. This receptor chain uses TRBV7-9 and TRBJ1-6; 7 of the junction bases match TRBD1. Sequenced: PBMCs or T cells enriched from blood (not recorded which). The DNA is as follows: TGTGCCAGCCCCCCGGGACAGCTTAACCCTTCACCCCTCCACTTT. Its protein reads: CASPPGQLNPSPLHF.